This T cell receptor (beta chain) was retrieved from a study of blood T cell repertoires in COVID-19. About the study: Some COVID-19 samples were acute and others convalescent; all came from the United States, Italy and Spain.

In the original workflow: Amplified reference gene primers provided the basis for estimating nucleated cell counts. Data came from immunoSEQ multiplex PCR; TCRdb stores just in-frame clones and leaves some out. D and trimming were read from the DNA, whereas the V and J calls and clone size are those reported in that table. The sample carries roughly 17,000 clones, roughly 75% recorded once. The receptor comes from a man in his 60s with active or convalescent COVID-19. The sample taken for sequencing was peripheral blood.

CDR3 nucleotides: TGTGCCAGCAGCCAGGAGGACAGGGATCCGCATGAGCAGTTCTTC. Translating gives CASSQEDRDPHEQFF. This chain links TRBV3-1 (or the pseudogene TRBV3-2) with TRBJ2-1, with 8 nucleotides matching TRBD1. The CDR3 loop spans 15 amino acids. The germline gives CDR1 LGHDT, CDR2 YNNKEL (reference sequence). The J segment lost 8 bases and the V segment lost 3 bases, leaving 9 bases of the junction unmatched.